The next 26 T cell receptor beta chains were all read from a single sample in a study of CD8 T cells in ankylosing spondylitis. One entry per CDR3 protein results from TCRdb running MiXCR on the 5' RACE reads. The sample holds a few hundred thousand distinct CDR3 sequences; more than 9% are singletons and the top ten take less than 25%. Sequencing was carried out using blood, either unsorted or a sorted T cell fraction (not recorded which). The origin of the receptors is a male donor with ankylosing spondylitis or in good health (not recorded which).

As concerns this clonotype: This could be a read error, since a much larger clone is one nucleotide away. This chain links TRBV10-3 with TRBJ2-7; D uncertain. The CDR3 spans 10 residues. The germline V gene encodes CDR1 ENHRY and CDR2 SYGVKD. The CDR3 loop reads CTIGDSEQYF. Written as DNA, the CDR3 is TGTACCATCGGAGATAGCGAGCAGTACTTC.

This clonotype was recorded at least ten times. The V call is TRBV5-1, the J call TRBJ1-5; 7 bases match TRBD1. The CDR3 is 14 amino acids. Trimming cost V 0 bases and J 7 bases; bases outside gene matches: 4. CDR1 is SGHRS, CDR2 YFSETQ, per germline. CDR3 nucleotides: TGCGCCAGCAGCTTGGAAACAGGGGCACAGCCCCAGCATTTT. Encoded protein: CASSLETGAQPQHF.

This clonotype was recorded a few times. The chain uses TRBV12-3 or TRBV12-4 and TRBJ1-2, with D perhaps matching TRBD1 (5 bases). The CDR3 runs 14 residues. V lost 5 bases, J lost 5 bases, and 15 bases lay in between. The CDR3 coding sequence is TGTGCCAGCAGTCCCTGGGACGGGAATTATGGCTACACCTTC. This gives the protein CASSPWDGNYGYTF.

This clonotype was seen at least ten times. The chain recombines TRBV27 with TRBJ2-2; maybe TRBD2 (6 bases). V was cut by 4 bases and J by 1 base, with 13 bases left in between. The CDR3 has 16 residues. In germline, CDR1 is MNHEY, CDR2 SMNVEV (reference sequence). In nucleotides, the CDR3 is TGTGCCAGCAGTTCTCCCGGGACTTTGAACACCGGGGAGCTGTTTTTT. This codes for CASSSPGTLNTGELFF.

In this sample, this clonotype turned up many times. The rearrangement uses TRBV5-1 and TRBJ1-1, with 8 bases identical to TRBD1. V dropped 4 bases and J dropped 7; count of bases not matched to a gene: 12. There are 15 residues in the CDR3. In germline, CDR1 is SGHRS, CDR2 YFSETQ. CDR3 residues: CASSPGQGFGGEAFF. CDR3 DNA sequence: TGCGCCAGCAGCCCCGGACAGGGTTTTGGGGGTGAAGCTTTCTTT.

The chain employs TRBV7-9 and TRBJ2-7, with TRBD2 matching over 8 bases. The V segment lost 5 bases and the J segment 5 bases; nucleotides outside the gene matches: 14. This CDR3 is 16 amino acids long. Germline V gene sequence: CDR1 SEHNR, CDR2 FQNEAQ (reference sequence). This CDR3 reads CASSLMDGREGDEQYF. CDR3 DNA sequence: TGTGCCAGCAGCCTGATGGATGGTCGGGAGGGTGACGAGCAGTACTTC.

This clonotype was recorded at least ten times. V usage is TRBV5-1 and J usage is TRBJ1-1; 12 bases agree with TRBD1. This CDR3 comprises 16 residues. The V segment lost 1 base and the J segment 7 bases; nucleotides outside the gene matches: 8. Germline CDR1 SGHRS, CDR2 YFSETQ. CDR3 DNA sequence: TGCGCCAGCAGCTTGACCCCGGGACAGGGGGCCGGTGAAGCTTTCTTT. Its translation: CASSLTPGQGAGEAFF.

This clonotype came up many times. CDR3 protein: CASSPQDPYGYTF. The CDR3 DNA reads TGCGCCAGCAGCCCGCAAGACCCGTATGGCTACACCTTC. The rearrangement links TRBV5-1 to TRBJ1-2; D is unclear. This CDR3 is built from 13 residues. Trimming cost V 4 bases and J 5 bases, with 12 bases left between them. CDR1 and CDR2 (germline): SGHRS, YFSETQ.

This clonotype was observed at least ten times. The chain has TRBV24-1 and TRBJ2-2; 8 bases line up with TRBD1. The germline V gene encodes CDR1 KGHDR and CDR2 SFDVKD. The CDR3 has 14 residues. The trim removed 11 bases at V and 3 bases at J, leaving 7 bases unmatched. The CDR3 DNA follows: TGTGCCAGCCGCGACAGGGGTGACACCGGGGAGCTGTTTTTT. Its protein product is CASRDRGDTGELFF.

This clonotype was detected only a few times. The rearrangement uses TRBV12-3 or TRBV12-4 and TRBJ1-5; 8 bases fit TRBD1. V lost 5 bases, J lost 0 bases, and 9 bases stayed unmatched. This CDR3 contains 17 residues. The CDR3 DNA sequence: TGTGCCAGCAGTCAAAGGACAGGGCCCTATAGCAATCAGCCCCAGCATTTT. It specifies CASSQRTGPYSNQPQHF.

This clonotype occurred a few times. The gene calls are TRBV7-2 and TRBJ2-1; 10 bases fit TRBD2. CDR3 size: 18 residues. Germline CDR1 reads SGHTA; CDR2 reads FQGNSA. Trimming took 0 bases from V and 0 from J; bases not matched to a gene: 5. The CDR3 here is CASSLAFERGGSYNEQFF. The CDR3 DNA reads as TGTGCCAGCAGCTTAGCGTTCGAGCGGGGGGGCTCCTACAATGAGCAGTTCTTC.

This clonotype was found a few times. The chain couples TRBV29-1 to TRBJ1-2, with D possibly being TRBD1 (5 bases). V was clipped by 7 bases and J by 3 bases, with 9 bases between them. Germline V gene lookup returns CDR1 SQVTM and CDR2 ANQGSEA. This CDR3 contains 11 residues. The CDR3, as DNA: TGCAGCGCTGGGGGGGACTATGGCTACACCTTC. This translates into CSAGGDYGYTF.

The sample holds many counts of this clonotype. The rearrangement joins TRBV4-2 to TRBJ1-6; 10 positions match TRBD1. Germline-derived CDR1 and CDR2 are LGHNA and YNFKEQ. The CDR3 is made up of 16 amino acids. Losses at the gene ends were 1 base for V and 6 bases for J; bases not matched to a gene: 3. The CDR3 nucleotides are TGTGCCAGCAGCCAAGGACAGGGGGCTGGTAATTCACCCCTCCACTTT. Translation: CASSQGQGAGNSPLHF.

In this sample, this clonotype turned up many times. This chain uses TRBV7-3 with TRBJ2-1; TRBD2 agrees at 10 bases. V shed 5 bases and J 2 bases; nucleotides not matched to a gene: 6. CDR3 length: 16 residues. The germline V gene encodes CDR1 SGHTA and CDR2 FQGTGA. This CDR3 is CASSARGTSAYNEQFF. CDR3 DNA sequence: TGTGCCAGCAGCGCCCGTGGGACTAGCGCCTACAATGAGCAGTTCTTC.

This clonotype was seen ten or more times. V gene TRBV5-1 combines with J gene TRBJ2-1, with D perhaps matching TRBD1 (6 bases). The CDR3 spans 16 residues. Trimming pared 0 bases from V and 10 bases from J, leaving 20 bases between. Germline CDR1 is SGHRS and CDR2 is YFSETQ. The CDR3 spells CASSLGDTRTRLEQFF. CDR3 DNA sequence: TGCGCCAGCAGCTTGGGGGACACAAGGACCCGCTTGGAGCAGTTCTTC.

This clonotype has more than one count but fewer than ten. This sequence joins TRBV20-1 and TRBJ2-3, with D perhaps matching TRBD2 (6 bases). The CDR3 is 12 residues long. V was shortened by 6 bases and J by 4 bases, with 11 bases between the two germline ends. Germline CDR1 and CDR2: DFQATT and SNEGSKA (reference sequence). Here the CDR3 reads CSAPIAADTQYF. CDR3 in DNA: TGCAGTGCACCGATAGCGGCAGATACGCAGTATTTT.

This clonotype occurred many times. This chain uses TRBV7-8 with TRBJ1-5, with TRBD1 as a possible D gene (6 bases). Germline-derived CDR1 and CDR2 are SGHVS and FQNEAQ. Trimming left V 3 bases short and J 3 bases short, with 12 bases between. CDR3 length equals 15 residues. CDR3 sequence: CASSFTQGYNQPQHF. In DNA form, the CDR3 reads TGTGCCAGCAGCTTCACACAGGGTTACAATCAGCCCCAGCATTTT.

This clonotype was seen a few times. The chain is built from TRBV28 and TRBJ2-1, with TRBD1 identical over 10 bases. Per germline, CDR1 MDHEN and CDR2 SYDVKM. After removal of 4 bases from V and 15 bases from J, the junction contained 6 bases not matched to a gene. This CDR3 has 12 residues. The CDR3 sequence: CASSSRDRGLFF. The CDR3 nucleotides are TGTGCCAGCAGTTCCCGGGACAGGGGTTTGTTCTTC.

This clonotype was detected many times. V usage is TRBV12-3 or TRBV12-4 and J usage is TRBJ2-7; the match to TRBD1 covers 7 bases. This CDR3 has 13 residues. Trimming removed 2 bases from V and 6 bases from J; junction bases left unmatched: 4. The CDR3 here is CASSLKGASEQYF. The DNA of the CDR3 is TGTGCCAGCAGTTTAAAGGGGGCGTCCGAGCAGTACTTC.

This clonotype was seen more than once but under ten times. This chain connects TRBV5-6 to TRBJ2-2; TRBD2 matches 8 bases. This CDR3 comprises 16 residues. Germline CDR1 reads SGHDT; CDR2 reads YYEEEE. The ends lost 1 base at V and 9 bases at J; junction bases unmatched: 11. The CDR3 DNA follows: TGTGCCAGCAGCTTGCAGGGACTAGAAGCGAGTCGGGAGCTGTTTTTT. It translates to CASSLQGLEASRELFF.

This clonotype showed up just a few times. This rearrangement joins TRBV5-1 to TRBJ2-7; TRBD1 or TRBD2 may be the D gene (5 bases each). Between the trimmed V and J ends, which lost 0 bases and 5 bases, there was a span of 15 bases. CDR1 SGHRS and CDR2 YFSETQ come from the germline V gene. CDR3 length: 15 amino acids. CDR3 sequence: CASSLEVSGRDEQYF. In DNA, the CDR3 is TGCGCCAGCAGCTTGGAAGTGTCGGGGCGGGACGAGCAGTACTTC.

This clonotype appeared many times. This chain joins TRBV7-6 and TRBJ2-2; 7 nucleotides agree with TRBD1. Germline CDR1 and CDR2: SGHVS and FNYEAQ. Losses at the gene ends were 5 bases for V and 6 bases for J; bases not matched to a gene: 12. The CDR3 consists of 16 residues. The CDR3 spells CASSPTQQGLAGELFF. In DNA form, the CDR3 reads TGTGCCAGCAGCCCTACCCAACAGGGGCTAGCCGGGGAGCTGTTTTTT.

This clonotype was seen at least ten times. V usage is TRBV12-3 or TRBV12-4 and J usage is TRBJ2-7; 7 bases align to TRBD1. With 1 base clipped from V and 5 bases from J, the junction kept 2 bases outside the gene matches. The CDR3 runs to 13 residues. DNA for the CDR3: TGTGCCAGCAGTTTAGAGACAGGGAACGAGCAGTACTTC. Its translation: CASSLETGNEQYF.

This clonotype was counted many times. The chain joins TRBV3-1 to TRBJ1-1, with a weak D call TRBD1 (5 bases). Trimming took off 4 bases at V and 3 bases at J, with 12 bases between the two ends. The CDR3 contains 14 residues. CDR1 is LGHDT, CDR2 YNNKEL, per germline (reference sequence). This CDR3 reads CASSPRVRDTEAFF. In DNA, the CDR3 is TGTGCCAGCAGCCCCAGGGTGAGGGACACTGAAGCTTTCTTT.

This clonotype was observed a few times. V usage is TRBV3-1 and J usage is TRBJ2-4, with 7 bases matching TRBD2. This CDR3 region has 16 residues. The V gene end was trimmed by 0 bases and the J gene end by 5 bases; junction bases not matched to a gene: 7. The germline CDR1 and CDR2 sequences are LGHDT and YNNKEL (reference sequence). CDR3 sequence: CASSQEPTSVENIQYF. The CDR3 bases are TGTGCCAGCAGCCAAGAGCCCACTAGCGTAGAAAACATTCAGTACTTC. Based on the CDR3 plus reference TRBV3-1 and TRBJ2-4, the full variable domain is DTAVSQTPKYLVTQMGNDKSIKCEQNLGHDTMYWYKQDSKKFLKIMFSYNNKELIINETVPNRFSPKSPDKAHLNLHINSLELGDSAVYFCASSQEPTSVENIQYFGAGTRLSVL.

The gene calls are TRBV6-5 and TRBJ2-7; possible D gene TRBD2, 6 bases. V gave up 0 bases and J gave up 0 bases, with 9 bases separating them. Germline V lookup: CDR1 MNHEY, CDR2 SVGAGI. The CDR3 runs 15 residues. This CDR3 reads CASSYSGGASYEQYF. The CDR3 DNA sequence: TGTGCCAGCAGTTACTCCGGAGGGGCCTCCTACGAGCAGTACTTC.